This T cell receptor beta chain was obtained from a study of T cell repertoires in cytomegalovirus infection. As for the study in general: Selected CMV epitopes included recently identified HLA-C-restricted ones as well as well-studied HLA-B-restricted ones.

This clonotype was counted a few times. Its antigen is unidentified. In TCRdb, the reads were re-called with MiXCR into one record per CDR3 protein. The sample has around 300,000 distinct CDR3 sequences; under 25% are singletons. The source is a human donor in good health (CMV status not recorded). Some clones in this sample may be carry-over from other donors' samples. This specimen was cultured PBMCs, taken from culture after CMV antigen stimulation.

This chain's CDR3 is CASSIGEANYGYTF. CDR3 bases: TGTGCCAGTAGTATCGGTGAGGCTAACTATGGCTACACCTTC. The chain recombines TRBV19 with TRBJ1-2; D remains ambiguous. V lost 3 bases and J lost 0, with 8 bases in between. Germline CDR1 reads LNHDA; CDR2 reads SQIVND (reference sequence). The CDR3 has 14 residues.